The TCR beta chain described here comes from a study of blood T cells in healthy people across ages. This clonotype occurred once. Through a sample-barcoded 5' primer and a J-beta primer mix, a second PCR was run for about 6 to 11 cycles. One entry per CDR3 protein, called by TCRdb with MiXCR from the 5' RACE reads. Of approximately 830,000 distinct CDR3 sequences listed, around 62% are singletons. This TCR derives from a man aged 25-40 years in good health. Sequences were obtained from blood.

In nucleotides, the CDR3 is TGTGCCACCAGTGATTTTCGGGGGAGGTCCTACAATGAGCAGTTCTTC. Translating gives CATSDFRGRSYNEQFF. This chain uses TRBV24-1 with TRBJ2-1, with D possibly TRBD2 on 6 matching bases. CDR3 length: 16 residues. V was cut by 1 base and J by 1 base, with 10 bases left in between. Germline CDR1 KGHDR, CDR2 SFDVKD.